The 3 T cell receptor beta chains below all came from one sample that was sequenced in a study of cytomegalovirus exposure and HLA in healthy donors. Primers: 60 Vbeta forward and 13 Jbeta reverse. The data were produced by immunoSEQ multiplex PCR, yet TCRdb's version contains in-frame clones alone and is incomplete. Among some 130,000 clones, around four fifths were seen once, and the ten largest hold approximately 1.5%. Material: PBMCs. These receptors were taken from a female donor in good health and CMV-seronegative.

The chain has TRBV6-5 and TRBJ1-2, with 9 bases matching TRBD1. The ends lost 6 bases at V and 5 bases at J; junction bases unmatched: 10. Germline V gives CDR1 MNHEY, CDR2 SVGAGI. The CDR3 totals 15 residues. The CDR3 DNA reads TGTGCCAGCAGACACACAACAGGGGGCACATATGGCTACACCTTC. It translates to CASRHTTGGTYGYTF.

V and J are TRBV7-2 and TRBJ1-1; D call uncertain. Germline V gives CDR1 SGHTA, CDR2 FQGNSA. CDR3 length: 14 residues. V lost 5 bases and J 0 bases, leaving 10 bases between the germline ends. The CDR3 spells CASSRAGMNTEAFF. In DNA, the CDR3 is TGTGCCAGCAGCAGGGCGGGGATGAACACTGAAGCTTTCTTT.

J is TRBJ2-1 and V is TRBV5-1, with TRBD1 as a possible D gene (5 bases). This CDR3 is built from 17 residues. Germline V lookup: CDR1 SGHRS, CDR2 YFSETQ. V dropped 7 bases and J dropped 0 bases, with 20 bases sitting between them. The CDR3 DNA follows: TGCGCCAGCTCCCTTTGGGATCAGGGAAGCTCCTACAATGAGCAGTTCTTC. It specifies CASSLWDQGSSYNEQFF.